The entry below describes one TCR beta chain. These data originate in a study of shared clonotypes between healthy human individuals. Study-wide context: Plates per donor: three CD4 naive, three CD4 memory, two CD8 naive, one CD8 memory.

V was trimmed by 0 bases and J by 2 bases, leaving 5 bases between them. From germline, CDR1 is SGHDT and CDR2 YYEEEE. The CDR3 contains 13 residues. TCRdb's table, derived via immunoSEQ multiplex PCR, lists solely in-frame clones and lacks some. The sample holds around 100,000 clones; approximately 61% are singletons and the top ten take 40% to 45%. This sequence originates from a man younger than 45 in good health. The sequenced material came from memory CD8+ T cells sorted from blood. The subset is: CD45RO+ cells pooled with CCR7-negative TemRA cells. V is TRBV5-6 and J is TRBJ1-2; D remains unclear. The CDR3 DNA is TGTGCCAGCAGCTTGGGAGGGAACTATGGCTACACCTTC. Translated, it gives CASSLGGNYGYTF.